This T cell receptor (beta chain) came from a study of blood T cell repertoires in COVID-19 (dated by TCRdb to between 2020 and 2021). The study in broad terms: Collaborator samples came from the United States, Italy and Spain and covered acute and convalescent phases of COVID-19. The material from the prospective study consisted of cDNA or gDNA derived from T cells, B-cell-depleted T cells, or PBMCs. Subjects who had been exposed to COVID-19, were actively infected with it, or had recovered from it provided the deeply sampled blood TCRbeta repertoires that made up the dataset. The repertoires were released in a freely available public database intended as a resource for research on the immune response to SARS-CoV-2. The samples were drawn from two sources: the first 160 participants of the ongoing ImmuneRACE study, and 1,254 subjects contributed by 6 global collaborators. The sample metadata nearly always contained a de-identified subject ID, COVID-19 status, age in years and sex. HLA class I and class II types, where available, came from metadata supplied by the sample provider rather than from assay-based typing. General findings and caveats noted by the study authors: The quantity of clinical and demographic metadata differed by source and by participant and was supplied without curation.

CDR1 and CDR2 (DFQATT, SNEGSKA) derive from the germline V gene (reference sequence). The V end loses 3 bases and the J end loses 9 bases, and a stretch of 11 bases separates them. The CDR3, from cysteine to phenylalanine, totals 11 residues. Only the CDR3 DNA stays, 33 bases, in frame from base 1. One collaborating source in Seattle enrolled patients while the patients were actively infected and followed the patients over time throughout the course of disease. Whole blood was collected in K2EDTA tubes by collaborating institutions according to the institutions' own protocols. For TCRbeta analysis, collaborators shipped samples in one of three forms: frozen whole blood, isolated PBMCs, or DNA extracted from either of those sample types. To note about this clone: This receptor's antigen is unknown. No much larger clone is present one base from it, and per-base qualities are unavailable.

TCRbeta CDR3 regions were amplified from genomic DNA by means of the immunoSEQ Assay, a bias-controlled multiplex PCR. Concerning the study's data processing: The number of nucleated cells in each sample was estimated from the amplification of reference gene primers within the assay. To quantify the absolute abundance of each unique TCRbeta CDR3 rearrangement, sequence reads were collapsed and filtered. Productive Simpson clonality was computed per sample as the square root of Simpson's diversity index over productive rearrangements. Not all clones reach the TCRdb copy of this immuneACCESS table, which keeps in-frame sequences only. Checked studies attribute under half of the gap to unresolved V genes and leave the rest unexplained. That table supplies the V and J calls and clone size; D and trimming were determined from the DNA. In all, the sample holds around 300,000 clones, and around 88% of those were seen once. Jointly, the top ten make up under 2% of the sample.

The chain was built from TRBV20-1 and TRBJ2-5; possibly the D gene is TRBD1, per 5 matching bases. The sample comprised peripheral blood. The receptor's source is a woman aged 25 to 45 with COVID-19, enrolled during active disease. The nucleotides are TGCAGTGCTAGGAACAGGTCTTCCCAGTACTTC. Its translation is CSARNRSSQYF.